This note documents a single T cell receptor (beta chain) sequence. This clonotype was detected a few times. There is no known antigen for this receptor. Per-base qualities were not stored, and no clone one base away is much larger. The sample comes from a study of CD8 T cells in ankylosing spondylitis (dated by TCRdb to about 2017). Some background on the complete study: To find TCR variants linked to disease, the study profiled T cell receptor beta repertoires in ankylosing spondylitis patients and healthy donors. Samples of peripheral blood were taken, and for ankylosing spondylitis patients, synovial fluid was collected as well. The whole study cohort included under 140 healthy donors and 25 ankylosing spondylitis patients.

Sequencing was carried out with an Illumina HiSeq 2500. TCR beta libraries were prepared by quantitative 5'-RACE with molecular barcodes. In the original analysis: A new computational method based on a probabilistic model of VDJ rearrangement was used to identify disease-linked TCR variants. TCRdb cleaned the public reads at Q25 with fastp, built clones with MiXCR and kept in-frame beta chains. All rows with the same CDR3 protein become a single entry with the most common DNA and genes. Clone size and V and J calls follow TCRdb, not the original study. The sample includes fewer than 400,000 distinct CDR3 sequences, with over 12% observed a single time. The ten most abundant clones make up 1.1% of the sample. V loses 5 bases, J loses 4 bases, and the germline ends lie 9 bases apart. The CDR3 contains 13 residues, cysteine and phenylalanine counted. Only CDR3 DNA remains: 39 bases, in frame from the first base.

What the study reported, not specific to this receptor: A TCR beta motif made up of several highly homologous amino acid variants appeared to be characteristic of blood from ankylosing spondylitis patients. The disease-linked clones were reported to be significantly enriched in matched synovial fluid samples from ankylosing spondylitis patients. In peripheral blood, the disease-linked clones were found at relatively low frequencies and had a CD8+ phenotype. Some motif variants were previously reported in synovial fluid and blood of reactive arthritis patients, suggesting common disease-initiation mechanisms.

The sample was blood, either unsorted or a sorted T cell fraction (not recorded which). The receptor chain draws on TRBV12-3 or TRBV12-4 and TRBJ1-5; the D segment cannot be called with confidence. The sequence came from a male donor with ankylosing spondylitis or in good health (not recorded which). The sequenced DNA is TGTGCCAGCAGTCGAGCAGATAATCAGCCCCAGCATTTT. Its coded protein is CASSRADNQPQHF.